This T cell receptor beta chain was found in a study of T cell repertoires in cytomegalovirus infection. Turning to the study itself: Carrying CMV and the relevant HLA type showed in public TCR beta signatures.

This clonotype was seen a single time. The antigen is not known. The junction departs from germline at one end; a sequencing error may be responsible. This CDR3 spans 15 amino acids. Each CDR3 protein gets one entry after TCRdb re-called the reads with MiXCR. Of about 890,000 distinct CDR3 sequences detected, 31% appear once; the ten largest clones hold around 15%. Findings of the study overall: Adding up the frequency of public TCR beta families identified people who carried CMV plus the relevant HLA.

This sequence was found in a human donor in good health (CMV status not recorded). Some clones in this sample may be carry-over from other donors' samples. The source was cultured CD8+ T cells from PBMCs, collected from culture after CMV antigen stimulation. The genes are TRBV12-3 or TRBV12-4 and TRBJ1-2; 7 bases are a match to TRBD1. CDR3: CASSIATGANYGYTF. In nucleotides, the CDR3 is TGTGCCAGCAGTATAGCCACAGGGGCTAACTATGGCTACACCTTC.